The subject of this entry is one T cell receptor beta chain. CDR1 is MNHEY and CDR2 is SVGEGT in the germline V gene. The V gene end was trimmed by 2 bases and the J gene end by 1 base; junction bases not matched to a gene: 3. The CDR3 is made up of 17 amino acids. The method was immunoSEQ multiplex PCR; TCRdb's version includes in-frame clones alone and lacks a portion of them. The sample holds around 240,000 clones, 65% to 90% seen once. This specimen comes from a study of blood T cell repertoires in COVID-19. Overall study context: From the United States, Italy and Spain came samples of acute and convalescent COVID-19. PBMCs, B-cell-depleted T cells, or T cells provided the cDNA or gDNA that made up the material.

This TCR derives from a woman between 35 and 50 years old who had recovered from COVID-19. Sequencing was performed on peripheral blood. The rearrangement joins TRBV6-2 or TRBV6-3 to TRBJ2-5, with TRBD2 matching 14 bases. The DNA of the CDR3 is TGTGCCAGCAGTTACGGTGGACTAGCGGGGGGCCAAGAGACCCAGTACTTC. It codes for CASSYGGLAGGQETQYF.